This T cell receptor (beta chain) appears in the sequencing data of a study of shared clonotypes between healthy human individuals. General study results and limits: Clonotypes shared by all four sorted-subset donors had higher generation probabilities than non-shared clonotypes.

Germline V gene data show CDR1 as SGHDT and CDR2 as YYEEEE. The CDR3 contains 16 residues. The trim removed 4 bases at V and 0 bases at J, leaving 7 bases unmatched. An approximately 200 ng quantity of DNA, 25,000 to 35,000 T cell genomes, went into the sorted-subset replicate PCRs. Using immunoSEQ multiplex PCR, the repertoire was profiled, and TCRdb retains in-frame clones only, with some absent. This sample has 850,000 to 1,200,000 clones, with roughly 80% found just once. A note on this clone: Its specificity is unknown.

Sequencing was performed on memory CD4+ T cells sorted from blood. This sample's subset: CD45RA-negative fraction. The chain combines TRBV5-6 with TRBJ2-1, with TRBD2 identical over 7 bases. This TCR was recovered from a man aged 18 to 30 in good health. Here the CDR3 reads CASSPGGTSSYNEQFF. DNA of the CDR3: TGTGCCAGCAGCCCGGGAGGCACCAGCTCCTACAATGAGCAGTTCTTC.